These 3 T cell receptor beta chains share one sample of origin, sequenced in a study of blood T cell repertoires in COVID-19. Produced via immunoSEQ multiplex PCR; TCRdb's table is partial and in-frame only. Here the sample spans roughly 400,000 clones, about 90% being singletons. The sequencing sample was made of PBMCs or T cells enriched from blood (not recorded which). The source of these receptors is a man between 18 and 35 years old who had recovered from COVID-19.

This sequence joins TRBV11-3 and TRBJ1-2; D call uncertain. The germline gives CDR1 SGHNT, CDR2 YENEEA. Trimming pared 0 bases from V and 8 bases from J, leaving 28 bases between. This CDR3 region has 19 residues. CDR3 bases: TGTGCCAGCAGCTTAGATGGGTATTTGTCCCAGGTTGATCATCGGGGCTACACCTTC. Protein product: CASSLDGYLSQVDHRGYTF.

The chain employs TRBV18 and TRBJ1-1; D unclear. There are 15 residues in the CDR3. Germline V gene lookup returns CDR1 KGHSH and CDR2 LQKENI. Trimming took 2 bases from V and 1 from J, leaving 11 bases between them. The CDR3 loop is CASSPNGLTNTEAFF. The CDR3 bases are TGTGCCAGCTCACCAAACGGACTCACGAACACTGAAGCTTTCTTT.

V and J are TRBV5-1 and TRBJ1-3, with TRBD1 matching over 9 bases. This CDR3 has 16 residues. V was clipped by 0 bases and J by 6 bases; unmatched bases: 7. Germline lookup yields CDR1 SGHRS and CDR2 YFSETQ. The CDR3 loop is CASSLGLTGGLNTIYF. The CDR3 DNA sequence: TGCGCCAGCAGCTTGGGATTGACAGGGGGTTTAAACACCATATATTTT.